This TCR beta chain derives from a study of T cell responses to AZD1222 COVID-19 vaccine. Across the study: Pooled in the analysis were second doses at about 4 or about 12 weeks.

Broader study findings: Unmutated regions of variants are reportedly targeted by nearly half of spike-specific TCRs. Among vaccine-associated CD4 TCRs, coverage spanned spike, with dominance at 160-218 and 743-854. Baseline antibody screening turned up just a handful of seropositive AZD1222 recipients.

The length of the CDR3 is 12 residues. With 5 bases removed from V and 1 base from J, the gap between germline ends came to 6 bases. Germline CDR1 SGDLS, CDR2 YYNGEE. Clones were read by immunoSEQ multiplex PCR, and TCRdb kept only the in-frame ones, dropping some. The sample holds some 120,000 clones, 88% seen once. This clone was counted a single time. Its antigen is as yet unknown. The chain has TRBV9 and TRBJ1-1; the D is unclear. This sequence originates from an adult in good health. This specimen was peripheral blood, taken on day 0 of AZD1222 vaccination. This CDR3 reads CASRGGNTEAFF. The CDR3, as DNA: TGTGCCAGCAGAGGAGGGAACACTGAAGCTTTCTTT.